The next 21 T cell receptor beta chains were all read from a single sample in a study of cytomegalovirus exposure and HLA in healthy donors. Sequencing used immunoSEQ multiplex PCR; TCRdb keeps in-frame clones, though not all of them. The data contain roughly 150,000 clones, 84% of them seen just once; the ten biggest clones take up approximately 10%. The sequencing sample was made of PBMCs. The receptor set was obtained from a young man in good health and CMV-seropositive.

The chain uses TRBV27 and TRBJ2-7; the D gene is possibly TRBD1 (6 bases). There are 12 residues in the CDR3. V shed 6 bases and J shed 4 bases, with 10 bases lying between them. Germline CDR1 and CDR2: MNHEY and SMNVEV (reference sequence). The CDR3 bases are TGTGCCAGCAGCCCACAGGGATACGAGCAGTACTTC. Amino acid sequence: CASSPQGYEQYF.

The gene calls are TRBV28 and TRBJ1-2; TRBD1 agrees at 11 bases. From germline, CDR1 is MDHEN and CDR2 SYDVKM. V was clipped by 5 bases and J by 3 bases; unmatched bases: 5. CDR3 length equals 15 residues. In nucleotides, the CDR3 is TGTGCCAGCAGTAGGACAGGGGGCGCTCACTATGGCTACACCTTC. Its translation is CASSRTGGAHYGYTF.

The J gene is TRBJ2-7, the V gene TRBV11-1, with D tentatively TRBD1 (6 bases). The germline V gene encodes CDR1 SGHAT and CDR2 FQDESV (reference sequence). CDR3 length: 15 amino acids. Trimming stripped 2 bases from V and 2 bases from J, with 13 bases between. CDR3 bases: TGTGCCAGCAGCTTAAGACTTCAGGGGCCCTACGAGCAGTACTTC. As protein: CASSLRLQGPYEQYF.

V usage is TRBV6-5 and J usage is TRBJ2-3; 7 bases align to TRBD2. CDR3 size: 16 residues. V lost 3 bases, J lost 2 bases, and 8 bases stayed unmatched. CDR1 MNHEY and CDR2 SVGAGI come from the germline V gene. The CDR3 region has the DNA TGTGCCAGCAGTTATACGGCTAGCGGATTCACAGATACGCAGTATTTT. Encoded protein: CASSYTASGFTDTQYF.

The chain combines TRBV29-1 with TRBJ2-7; 12 bases are shared with TRBD2. The length of the CDR3 is 17 residues. J lost 4 bases, V lost 1 base, and 11 bases had no gene match. CDR1 SQVTM and CDR2 ANQGSEA come from the germline V gene. CDR3 sequence: CSVEAPGLAGGRYEQYF. The CDR3 coding sequence is TGCAGCGTTGAAGCTCCCGGCCTAGCGGGAGGGCGGTACGAGCAGTACTTC.

The V gene is TRBV9, the J gene TRBJ2-1; D may be TRBD2 (5 bases). V lost 4 bases to trimming and J lost 9 bases, with 17 bases between them. The CDR3 has 14 amino acids. Germline CDR1 is SGDLS and CDR2 is YYNGEE. CDR3 in DNA: TGTGCCAGCAGCCCCCGGACTCCCGGAGGTGAGCAGTTCTTC. It specifies CASSPRTPGGEQFF.

The chain recombines TRBV18 with TRBJ1-1; the match to TRBD1 covers 8 bases. V gave up 1 base and J gave up 4 bases; unmatched junction bases: 8. Germline assignment: CDR1 KGHSH and CDR2 LQKENI. The CDR3 runs 16 residues. The CDR3 loop is CASSPRLPGQGTEAFF. CDR3 sequence (DNA): TGTGCCAGCTCACCACGCCTCCCCGGACAGGGCACTGAAGCTTTCTTT.

This clone was counted only a few times. The gene calls are TRBV6-4 and TRBJ2-1, with a weak D call TRBD2 (5 bases). This CDR3 has 14 amino acids. The germline CDR1 and CDR2 sequences are MRHNA and SNTAGT. The V and J ends lost 4 bases and 8 bases respectively, with 15 bases between them. The CDR3: CASSGAGSSDEQFF. In nucleotides, the CDR3 is TGTGCCAGCAGTGGCGCGGGTTCGTCGGATGAGCAGTTCTTC.

Comment on this clone: The sample holds other DNA sequences that translate to the same CDR3. The chain links TRBV29-1 to TRBJ2-7, with D possibly TRBD1 on 6 matching bases. V shed 4 bases and J shed 4 bases, with 14 bases lying between them. The CDR3 loop spans 13 amino acids. Germline lookup yields CDR1 SQVTM and CDR2 ANQGSEA. The CDR3 coding sequence is TGCAGCGTTGGGCAGGGGCCTTCATACGAGCAGTACTTC. Translated: CSVGQGPSYEQYF.

The chain recombines TRBV6-1 with TRBJ2-1; TRBD1 matches 7 bases. The CDR3 extends over 14 amino acids. The trim removed 7 bases at V and 2 bases at J, leaving 5 bases unmatched. CDR1 and CDR2 from the germline V gene are MNHNS and SASEGT. CDR3 DNA: TGTGCCAGCAATTCAGGGGGTACCTACAATGAGCAGTTCTTC. It is translated as CASNSGGTYNEQFF.

For the CDR3, the DNA is TGTGCCAGCAGCCCCGACAGGGCCAGCACAGATACGCAGTATTTT. Translation: CASSPDRASTDTQYF. The chain uses TRBV7-3 and TRBJ2-3; 7 bases line up with TRBD1. The CDR3 has 15 residues. The ends lost 5 bases at V and 0 bases at J; junction bases unmatched: 5. Germline-derived CDR1 and CDR2 are SGHTA and FQGTGA.

The rearrangement joins TRBV7-9 to TRBJ2-7; tentative D call: TRBD1 (5 bases). The germline V gene encodes CDR1 SEHNR and CDR2 FQNEAQ (reference sequence). V gave up 2 bases and J gave up 2 bases, with 16 bases separating them. This CDR3 comprises 16 residues. The CDR3 here is CASSLSASGWAYEQYF. DNA of the CDR3: TGTGCCAGCAGCTTAAGCGCGTCAGGGTGGGCCTACGAGCAGTACTTC.

The chain has TRBV28 and TRBJ2-2, with 9 bases identical to TRBD1. The CDR3 is 14 residues long. In germline, CDR1 is MDHEN, CDR2 SYDVKM. V lost 7 bases and J lost 4; bases outside the gene matches: 4. CDR3 protein: CASIHRGPTGELFF. The CDR3 DNA is TGTGCCAGCATCCACAGGGGGCCCACCGGGGAGCTGTTTTTT.

J is TRBJ2-5 and V is TRBV4-3; TRBD1 agrees at 9 bases. The CDR3 sequence is 17 residues long. Germline V lookup: CDR1 LGHNA, CDR2 YSLEER. V trimming: 4 bases; J trimming: 4 bases; junction bases outside the gene matches: 13. The CDR3 here is CASSPGYVGQGGETQYF. CDR3 nucleotide sequence: TGCGCCAGCAGCCCAGGATATGTGGGACAGGGCGGAGAGACCCAGTACTTC.

CDR3 DNA sequence: TGTGCCAGCAGTGACTCGACAGGGGGGAACTATGGCTACACCTTC. As protein: CASSDSTGGNYGYTF. The chain employs TRBV6-4 and TRBJ1-2; 9 positions match TRBD1. V trimming: 0 bases; J trimming: 2 bases; junction bases outside the gene matches: 1. CDR3 length: 15 residues. Germline V CDR1 and CDR2: MRHNA, SNTAGT.

The chain carries TRBV4-1 and TRBJ2-3; 9 bases map to TRBD1. Germline V gene sequence: CDR1 MGHRA, CDR2 YSYEKL. CDR3 size: 16 residues. V gave up 4 bases and J gave up 2 bases; unmatched junction bases: 7. The CDR3, as DNA: TGCGCCAGCAGCCCGCCCGGGACAGGGTACACAGATACGCAGTATTTT. It codes for CASSPPGTGYTDTQYF.

This clone was observed many times. The same CDR3 is also encoded by other DNA sequences in this sample. The chain combines TRBV5-1 with TRBJ1-2; unclear D gene. Looked up from germline, CDR1 is SGHRS and CDR2 is YFSETQ. Trimming took off 4 bases at V and 0 bases at J, with 10 bases between the two ends. The CDR3 is 14 residues long. CDR3: CASSPAITNYGYTF. The DNA for the CDR3 is TGCGCCAGCAGCCCTGCGATTACTAACTATGGCTACACCTTC.

The rearrangement joins TRBV2 to TRBJ1-4, with a possible D match to TRBD1 (5 bases). The germline V gene encodes CDR1 SNHLY and CDR2 FYNNEI. The length of the CDR3 is 14 residues. The germline V and J ends were trimmed by 3 bases and 5 bases, with 10 bases remaining between them. The CDR3: CASSDRDWNEKLFF. In DNA form, the CDR3 reads TGTGCCAGCAGTGACCGGGACTGGAATGAAAAACTGTTTTTT.

The J gene is TRBJ2-5, the V gene TRBV5-4, with 7 bases matching TRBD2. The CDR3 has 14 amino acids. V was pared by 3 bases and J by 4 bases, with 6 bases of the junction left unmatched. Germline lookup yields CDR1 SGHNT and CDR2 YYREEE (reference sequence). CDR3: CASSSKTSSETQYF. The CDR3, as DNA: TGTGCCAGCAGCTCAAAGACTAGCTCAGAGACCCAGTACTTC.

The chain has TRBV29-1 and TRBJ1-2, with D perhaps TRBD1 (6 bases). The CDR3 sequence is 17 residues long. Germline V CDR1 and CDR2: SQVTM, ANQGSEA. Trimming removed 0 bases at V and 3 bases at J, with 20 bases between. The CDR3 nucleotides are TGCAGCGTTGAAGATCCGAGGGGGGGTTTCCCTTACTATGGCTACACCTTC. It is translated as CSVEDPRGGFPYYGYTF.

This clone was counted once. CDR3 sequence (DNA): TGTGCCAGCTCCCACGGGACTTTTGCAACTAATGAAAAACTGTTTTTT. Protein sequence: CASSHGTFATNEKLFF. V and J are TRBV18 and TRBJ1-4, with D possibly being TRBD1 (5 bases). Germline assignment: CDR1 KGHSH and CDR2 LQKENI. Trimming took 6 bases from V and 0 from J, leaving 14 bases between them. This CDR3 region has 16 residues.